This record covers a single T cell receptor (beta chain). Its antigen remains unidentified. Base qualities are not at hand, and no much larger clone is one base apart. The source of the sample is a study of blood T cell repertoires in COVID-19 (dated by TCRdb to the early 2020s). About the study as a whole: The collaborator samples originated in the United States, Italy and Spain and spanned the acute and convalescent phases of COVID-19. Nearly every sample came with metadata listing a de-identified subject ID, COVID-19 status, age in years and sex. The repertoires were made available in a free public database intended to serve as a resource for research on the immune response to SARS-CoV-2. Where available, HLA class I and class II types were taken from metadata supplied by the sample provider and were not determined by assay-based typing. Samples were obtained from the ongoing ImmuneRACE study (first 160 participants) and from some 1,200 subjects provided by 6 global collaborators. The prospective study material was composed of cDNA or gDNA derived from T cells, B-cell-depleted T cells, or PBMCs. Subjects who had been exposed to COVID-19, were actively infected with it, or had recovered from it provided the deeply sampled blood TCRbeta repertoires that made up the dataset. General findings and caveats noted by the study authors: Clinical and demographic metadata were provided uncurated, with the amount varying by source and participant.

The immunoSEQ Assay, a bias-controlled multiplex PCR, was used to amplify TCRbeta CDR3 regions from genomic DNA. From the authors' description of their analysis: Nucleated cell counts per sample were estimated from amplification of reference gene primers within the assay. To quantify the absolute abundance of each unique TCRbeta CDR3 rearrangement, sequence reads were collapsed and filtered. For each sample, productive Simpson clonality was calculated by taking the square root of Simpson's diversity index across productive rearrangements. This is the immuneACCESS table as TCRdb keeps it, with only in-frame sequences that have V and J called. A part of the clones is gone; compared with another copy, unresolved V genes explain less than half, and the rest is unexplained. That table is the source of V, J and clone size, and D and trimming were worked out from the DNA. In this sample the table shows approximately 220,000 clones, roughly 85% of which occur a single time. Approximately 5% of the sample is in the top ten clones.

In the germline V gene, CDR1 corresponds to SGHVT and CDR2 to SQSDAQ. Deletion took 2 bases off V and 2 bases off J, with a span of 18 bases between the germline ends. The CDR3 sequence holds 18 residues, the cysteine and phenylalanine included. The entry retains the CDR3 DNA only, 54 bases that are in frame from base 1. In the prospective study, participants were about 18 to 95 years old, resided in under 30 geographic areas of the United States, and were enrolled through a virtual design. Cohort assignment in the prospective study relied on participant-reported clinical history from a screening survey and a study questionnaire. Exposed participants had been in contact with someone with a PCR-confirmed or clinician-diagnosed COVID-19 case within 2 weeks of study entry. Mobile phlebotomists in the prospective study collected whole blood, serum and a nasopharyngeal or oropharyngeal swab from every participant. Prospective study participants could optionally give additional blood draws and questionnaires over an approximately 2-month period. Blood samples from the prospective study were shipped frozen or at room temperature prior to DNA extraction.

The sequence links TRBV7-4 to TRBJ2-2, and perhaps TRBD2 as D gene, on 6 matching bases. The receptor comes from a woman aged 45-65 years who had been exposed to COVID-19. Sequenced material: PBMCs or T cells enriched from blood (not recorded which). CDR3 region: CASSLRRTPRENTGELFF. The bases are TGTGCCAGCAGCTTACGAAGGACCCCGCGGGAAAACACCGGGGAGCTGTTTTTT.